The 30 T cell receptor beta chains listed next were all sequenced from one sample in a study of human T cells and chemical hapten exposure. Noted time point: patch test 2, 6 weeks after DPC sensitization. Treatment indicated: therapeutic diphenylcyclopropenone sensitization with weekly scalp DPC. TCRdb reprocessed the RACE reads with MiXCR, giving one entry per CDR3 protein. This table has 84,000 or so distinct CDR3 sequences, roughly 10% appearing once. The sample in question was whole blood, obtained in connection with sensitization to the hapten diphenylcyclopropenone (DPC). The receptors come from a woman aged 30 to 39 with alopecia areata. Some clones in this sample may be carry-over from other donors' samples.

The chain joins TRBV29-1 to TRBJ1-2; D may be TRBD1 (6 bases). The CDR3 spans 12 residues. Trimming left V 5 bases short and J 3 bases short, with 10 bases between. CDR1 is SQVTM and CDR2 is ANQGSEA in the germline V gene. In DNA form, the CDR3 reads TGCAGCGTTCAAAGGGGGGACTATGGCTACACCTTC. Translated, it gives CSVQRGDYGYTF.

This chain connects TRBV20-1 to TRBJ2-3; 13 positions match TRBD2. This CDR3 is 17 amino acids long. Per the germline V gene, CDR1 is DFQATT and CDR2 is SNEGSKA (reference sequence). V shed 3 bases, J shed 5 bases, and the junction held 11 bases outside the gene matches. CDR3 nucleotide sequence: TGCAGTGCTAGCCACAAAGGACTAGCGGGAGTTAAAGATACGCAGTATTTT. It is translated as CSASHKGLAGVKDTQYF.

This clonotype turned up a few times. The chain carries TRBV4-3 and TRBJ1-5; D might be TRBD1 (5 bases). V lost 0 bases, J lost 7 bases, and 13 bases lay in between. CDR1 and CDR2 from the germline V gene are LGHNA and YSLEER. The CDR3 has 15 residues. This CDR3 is CASSQDPQGSQPQHF. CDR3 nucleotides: TGCGCCAGCAGCCAAGATCCCCAGGGCTCACAGCCCCAGCATTTT.

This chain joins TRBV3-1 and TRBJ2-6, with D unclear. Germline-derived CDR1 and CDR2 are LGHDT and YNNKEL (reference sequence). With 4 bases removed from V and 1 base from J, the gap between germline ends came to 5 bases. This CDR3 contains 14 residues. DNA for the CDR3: TGTGCCAGCAGCCTCGAATCTGGGGCCAACGTCCTGACTTTC. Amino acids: CASSLESGANVLTF.

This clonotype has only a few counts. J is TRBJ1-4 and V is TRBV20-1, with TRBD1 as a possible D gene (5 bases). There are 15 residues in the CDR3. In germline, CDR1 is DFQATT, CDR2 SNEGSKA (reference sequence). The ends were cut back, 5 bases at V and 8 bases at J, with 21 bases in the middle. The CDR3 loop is CSAELAAGTQEKLFF. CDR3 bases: TGCAGTGCTGAACTCGCCGCCGGGACGCAGGAAAAACTGTTTTTT.

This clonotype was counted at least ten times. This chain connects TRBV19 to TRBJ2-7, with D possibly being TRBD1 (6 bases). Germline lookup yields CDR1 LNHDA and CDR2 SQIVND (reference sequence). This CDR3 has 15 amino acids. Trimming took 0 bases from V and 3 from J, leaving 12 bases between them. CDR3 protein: CASSIDGQGGYEQYF. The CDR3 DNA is TGTGCCAGTAGTATAGATGGGCAAGGGGGCTACGAGCAGTACTTC.

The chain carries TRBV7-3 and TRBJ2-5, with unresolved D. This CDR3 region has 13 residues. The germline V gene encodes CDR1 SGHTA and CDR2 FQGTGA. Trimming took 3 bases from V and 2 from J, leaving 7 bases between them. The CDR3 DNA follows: TGTGCCAGCAGCTTTAAACATCAAGAGACCCAGTACTTC. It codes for CASSFKHQETQYF.

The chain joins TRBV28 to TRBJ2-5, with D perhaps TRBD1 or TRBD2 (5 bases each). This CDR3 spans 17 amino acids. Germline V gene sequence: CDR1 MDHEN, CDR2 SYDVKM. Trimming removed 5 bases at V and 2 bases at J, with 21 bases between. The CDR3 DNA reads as TGTGCCAGCAGTCCGTATAGCTCGGGACCGGTGCAAGAGACCCAGTACTTC. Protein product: CASSPYSSGPVQETQYF. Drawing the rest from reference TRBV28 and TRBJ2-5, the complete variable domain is DVKVTQSSRYLVKRTGEKVFLECVQDMDHENMFWYRQDPGLGLRLIYFSYDVKMKEKGDIPEGYSVSREKKERFSLILESASTNQTSMYLCASSPYSSGPVQETQYFGPGTRLLVL.

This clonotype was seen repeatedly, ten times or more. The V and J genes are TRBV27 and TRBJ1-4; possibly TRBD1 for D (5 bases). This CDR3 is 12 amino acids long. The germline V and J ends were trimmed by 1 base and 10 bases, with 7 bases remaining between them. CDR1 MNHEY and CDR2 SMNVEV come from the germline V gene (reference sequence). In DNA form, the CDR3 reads TGTGCCAGCAGTTTATGGGGGGGAAAACTGTTTTTT. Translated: CASSLWGGKLFF.

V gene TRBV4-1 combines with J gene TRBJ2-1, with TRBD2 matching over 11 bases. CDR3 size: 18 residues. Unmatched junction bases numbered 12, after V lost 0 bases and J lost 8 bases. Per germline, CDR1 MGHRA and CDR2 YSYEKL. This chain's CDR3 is CASSQDQLAGGSLHEQFF. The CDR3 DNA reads TGCGCCAGCAGCCAAGATCAGCTAGCGGGAGGCTCACTCCATGAGCAGTTCTTC.

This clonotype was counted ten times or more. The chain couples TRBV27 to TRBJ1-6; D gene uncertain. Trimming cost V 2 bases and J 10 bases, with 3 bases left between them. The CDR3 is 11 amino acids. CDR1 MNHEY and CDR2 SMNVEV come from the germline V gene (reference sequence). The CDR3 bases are TGTGCCAGCAGTTTACCCTCACCCCTCCACTTT. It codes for CASSLPSPLHF.

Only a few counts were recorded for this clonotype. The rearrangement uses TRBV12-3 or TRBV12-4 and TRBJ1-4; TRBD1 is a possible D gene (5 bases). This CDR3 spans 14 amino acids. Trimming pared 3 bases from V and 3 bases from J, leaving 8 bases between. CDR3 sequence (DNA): TGTGCCAGCAGTTTCCGGGGGGCTAATGAAAAACTGTTTTTT. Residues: CASSFRGANEKLFF.

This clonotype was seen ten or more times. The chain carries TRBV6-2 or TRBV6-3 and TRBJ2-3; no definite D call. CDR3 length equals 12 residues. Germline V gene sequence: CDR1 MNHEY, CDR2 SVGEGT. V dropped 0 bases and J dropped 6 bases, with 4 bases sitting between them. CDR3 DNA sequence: TGTGCCAGCAGTTACTCCTCCGATACGCAGTATTTT. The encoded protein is CASSYSSDTQYF.

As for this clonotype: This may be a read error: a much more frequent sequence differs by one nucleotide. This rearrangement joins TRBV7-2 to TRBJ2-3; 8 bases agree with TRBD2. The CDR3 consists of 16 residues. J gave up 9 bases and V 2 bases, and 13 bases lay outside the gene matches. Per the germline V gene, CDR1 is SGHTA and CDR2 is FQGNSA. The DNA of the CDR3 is TGTGCCAGCAGCTTATCTAGCGGGTGGGCGAGGGGAACGCAGTATTTT. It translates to CASSLSSGWARGTQYF. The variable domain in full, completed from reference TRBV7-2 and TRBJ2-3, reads GAGVSQSPSNKVTEKGKDVELRCDPISGHTALYWYRQSLGQGLEFLIYFQGNSAPDKSGLPSDRFSAERTGGSVSTLTIQRTQQEDSAVYLCASSLSSGWARGTQYFGPGTRLTVL.

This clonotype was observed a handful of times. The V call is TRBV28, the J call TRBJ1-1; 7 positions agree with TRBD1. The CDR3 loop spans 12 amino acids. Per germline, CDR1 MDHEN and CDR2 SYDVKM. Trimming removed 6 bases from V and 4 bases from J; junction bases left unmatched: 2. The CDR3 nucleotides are TGTGCCAGCAGACCAGGGGGCACTGAAGCTTTCTTT. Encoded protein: CASRPGGTEAFF. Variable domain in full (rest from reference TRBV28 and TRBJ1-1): DVKVTQSSRYLVKRTGEKVFLECVQDMDHENMFWYRQDPGLGLRLIYFSYDVKMKEKGDIPEGYSVSREKKERFSLILESASTNQTSMYLCASRPGGTEAFFGQGTRLTVV.

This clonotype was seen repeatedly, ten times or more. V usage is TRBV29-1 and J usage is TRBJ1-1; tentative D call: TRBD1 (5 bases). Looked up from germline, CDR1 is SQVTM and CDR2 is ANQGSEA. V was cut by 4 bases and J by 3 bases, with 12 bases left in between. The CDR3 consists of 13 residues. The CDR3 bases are TGCAGCGTTGTCAGGGTTTTGGACACTGAAGCTTTCTTT. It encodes CSVVRVLDTEAFF.

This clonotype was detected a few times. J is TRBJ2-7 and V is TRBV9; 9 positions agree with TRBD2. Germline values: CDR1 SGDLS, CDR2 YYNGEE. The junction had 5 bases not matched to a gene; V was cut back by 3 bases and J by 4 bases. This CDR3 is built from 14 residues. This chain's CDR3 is CASSEGLAAYEQYF. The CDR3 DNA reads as TGTGCCAGCAGCGAGGGACTAGCAGCTTACGAGCAGTACTTC.

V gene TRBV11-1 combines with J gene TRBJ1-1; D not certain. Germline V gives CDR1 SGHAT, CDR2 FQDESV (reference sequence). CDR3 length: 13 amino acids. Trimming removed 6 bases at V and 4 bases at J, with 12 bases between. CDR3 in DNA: TGTGCCAGCAGGGAGGGCCTCTCCACTGAAGCTTTCTTT. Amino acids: CASREGLSTEAFF.

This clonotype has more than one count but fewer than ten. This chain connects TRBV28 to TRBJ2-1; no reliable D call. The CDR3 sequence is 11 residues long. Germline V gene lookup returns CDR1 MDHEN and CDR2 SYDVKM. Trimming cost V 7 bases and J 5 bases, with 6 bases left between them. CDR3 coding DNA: TGTGCCAGCATTCAAAACAATGAGCAGTTCTTC. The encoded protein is CASIQNNEQFF.

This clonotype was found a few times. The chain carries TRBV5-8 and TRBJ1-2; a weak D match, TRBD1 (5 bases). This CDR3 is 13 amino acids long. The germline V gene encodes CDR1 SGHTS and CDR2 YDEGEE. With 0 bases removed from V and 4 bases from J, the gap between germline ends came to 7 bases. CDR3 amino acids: CASSLGDGYGYTF. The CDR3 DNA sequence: TGTGCCAGCAGCTTGGGGGACGGCTATGGCTACACCTTC.

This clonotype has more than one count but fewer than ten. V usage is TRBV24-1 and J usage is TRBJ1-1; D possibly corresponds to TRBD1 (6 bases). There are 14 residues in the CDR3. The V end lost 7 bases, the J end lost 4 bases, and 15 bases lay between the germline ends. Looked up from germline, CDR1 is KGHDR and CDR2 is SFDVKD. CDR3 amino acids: CATRGITGSTEAFF. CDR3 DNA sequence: TGTGCCACCAGGGGGATAACAGGGAGCACTGAAGCTTTCTTT.

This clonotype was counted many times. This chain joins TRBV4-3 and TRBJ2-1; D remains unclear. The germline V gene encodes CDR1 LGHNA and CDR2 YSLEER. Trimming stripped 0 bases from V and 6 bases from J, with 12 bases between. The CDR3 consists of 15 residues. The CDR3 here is CASSQDKSLGNEQFF. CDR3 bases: TGCGCCAGCAGCCAAGATAAGAGTCTTGGCAATGAGCAGTTCTTC.

The CDR3 DNA reads as TGTGCCAGCAGTTCATACCCCCCTGGAGCGTCCCAAGAGACCCAGTACTTC. Encoded protein: CASSSYPPGASQETQYF. V and J are TRBV28 and TRBJ2-5; D not resolved. Germline CDR1 MDHEN, CDR2 SYDVKM. CDR3 size: 17 residues. The germline V and J ends were trimmed by 4 bases and 1 base, with 19 bases remaining between them. Complete variable domain (other parts from reference TRBV28 and TRBJ2-5): DVKVTQSSRYLVKRTGEKVFLECVQDMDHENMFWYRQDPGLGLRLIYFSYDVKMKEKGDIPEGYSVSREKKERFSLILESASTNQTSMYLCASSSYPPGASQETQYFGPGTRLLVL.

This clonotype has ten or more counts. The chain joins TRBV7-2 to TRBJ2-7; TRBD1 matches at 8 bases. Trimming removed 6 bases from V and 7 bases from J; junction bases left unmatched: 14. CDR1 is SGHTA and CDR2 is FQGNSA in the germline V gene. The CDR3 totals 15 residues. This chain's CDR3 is CASRITQGALGEQYF. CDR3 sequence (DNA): TGTGCCAGCAGGATTACCCAGGGGGCTTTAGGGGAGCAGTACTTC.

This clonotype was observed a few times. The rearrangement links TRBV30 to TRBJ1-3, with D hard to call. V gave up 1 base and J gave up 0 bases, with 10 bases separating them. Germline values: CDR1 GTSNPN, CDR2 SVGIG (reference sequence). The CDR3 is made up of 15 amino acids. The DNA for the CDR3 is TGTGCCTGGAGTGCCCCGGATCACTCTGGAAACACCATATATTTT. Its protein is CAWSAPDHSGNTIYF. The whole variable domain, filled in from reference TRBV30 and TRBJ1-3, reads SQTIHQWPATLVQPVGSPLSLECTVEGTSNPNLYWYRQAAGRGLQLLFYSVGIGQISSEVPQNLSASRPQDRQFILSSKKLLLSDSGFYLCAWSAPDHSGNTIYFGEGSWLTVV.

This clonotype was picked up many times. The CDR3, as DNA: TGCGCCAGCAGCTTGGCAGGGACCTATAATTCACCCCTCCACTTT. Its protein product is CASSLAGTYNSPLHF. The V gene is TRBV5-1, the J gene TRBJ1-6, with D possibly being TRBD1 (5 bases). The V gene's germline CDR1 is SGHRS and CDR2 YFSETQ. The germline V and J ends were trimmed by 0 bases and 2 bases, with 6 bases remaining between them. The CDR3 is made up of 15 amino acids.

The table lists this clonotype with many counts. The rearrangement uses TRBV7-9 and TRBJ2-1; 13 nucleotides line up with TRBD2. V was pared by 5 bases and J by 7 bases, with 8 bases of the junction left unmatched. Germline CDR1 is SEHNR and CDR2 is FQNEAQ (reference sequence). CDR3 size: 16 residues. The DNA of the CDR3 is TGTGCCAGCAGCCTGAGACTAGCGGGGGGTCGGAATGAGCAGTTCTTC. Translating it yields CASSLRLAGGRNEQFF.

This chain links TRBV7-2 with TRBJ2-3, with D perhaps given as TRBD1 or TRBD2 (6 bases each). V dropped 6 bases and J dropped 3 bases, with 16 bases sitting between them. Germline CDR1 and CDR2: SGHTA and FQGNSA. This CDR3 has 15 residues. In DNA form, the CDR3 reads TGTGCCAGCAGTTGGAGGGGGGATATTACAGATACGCAGTATTTT. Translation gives CASSWRGDITDTQYF.

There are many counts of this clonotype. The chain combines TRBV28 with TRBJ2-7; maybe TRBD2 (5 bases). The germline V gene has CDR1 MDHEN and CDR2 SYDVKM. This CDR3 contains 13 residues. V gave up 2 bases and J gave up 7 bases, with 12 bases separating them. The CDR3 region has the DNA TGTGCCAGCAGTTTACTCGGGGTCCGTGAGCAGTACTTC. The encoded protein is CASSLLGVREQYF.

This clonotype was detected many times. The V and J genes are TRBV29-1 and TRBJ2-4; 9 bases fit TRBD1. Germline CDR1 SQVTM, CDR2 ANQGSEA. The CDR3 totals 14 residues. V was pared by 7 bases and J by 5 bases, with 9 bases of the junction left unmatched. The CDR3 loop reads CSARDRGYQNIQYF. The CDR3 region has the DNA TGCAGCGCCAGAGACAGGGGGTATCAAAACATTCAGTACTTC.